The clone carrying this T cell receptor beta chain was seen a handful of times. What it recognizes is unknown. MiXCR, applied by TCRdb to the 5' RACE reads, yields one record per CDR3 protein. Of 250,000 or so distinct CDR3 sequences in the sample, about 8.3% were seen once. Germline V gene sequence: CDR1 MNHEY, CDR2 SVGEGT. V was cut by 2 bases and J by 0 bases, with 11 bases left in between. The length of the CDR3 is 16 residues. This entry belongs to a study of identical twins. General study findings and limits: Abundant cord blood beta clonotypes carried fewer insertions; memory repertoires showed none.

This sample was also put to use in a study of yellow fever vaccine responses in identical twins.

The TCR comes from a woman between 18 and 30 years old in good health. Sequenced: CD8+ T cells sorted from blood. The V and J genes are TRBV6-2 or TRBV6-3 and TRBJ2-1; D is ambiguous. CDR3 in DNA: TGTGCCAGCAGTTACCTCCCGATAGGCTCCTACAATGAGCAGTTCTTC. This codes for CASSYLPIGSYNEQFF.